Reported below is one T cell receptor (beta chain). Trimming took 0 bases from V and 1 from J, leaving 14 bases between them. There are 17 residues in the CDR3. CDR1 and CDR2 (germline): SEHNR, FQNEAQ (reference sequence). The data are from a study of blood T cell repertoires in COVID-19. Overall study: The origin of the acute and convalescent COVID-19 samples was the United States, Italy and Spain.

How the authors handled the data: Nucleated cell counts were estimated from reference gene primer amplification. Generated by immunoSEQ multiplex PCR, the TCRdb table keeps only in-frame clones and is missing some. That table gives V, J and clone size, and the DNA gave D and trimming. The sample has approximately 63,000 clones, less than 90% seen once. The sequenced sample was peripheral blood. The rearrangement joins TRBV7-9 to TRBJ2-3; D might be TRBD2 (6 bases). This clonotype was sampled from a man at least 80 years old in a cohort sampled during active COVID-19. The CDR3 region is CASSLAIGGSGTDTQYF. The CDR3 DNA reads TGTGCCAGCAGCTTAGCGATCGGGGGTTCTGGCACAGATACGCAGTATTTT.